This T cell receptor (beta chain) was recorded in a study of OX40 agonist ivuxolimab in advanced cancers. Looking at the study overall: Patients assigned to dose escalation were diagnosed with hepatocellular carcinoma, melanoma, renal cell or head and neck cancer. Of the patients, three showed partial responses, one with hepatocellular carcinoma and two with cutaneous melanoma. General observations from the study: Partial responders at 0.1-3.0 mg/kg showed near-lowest clonal expansion. At doses 0.1 to 3.0 mg/kg, CD4+ and CD8+ clones expanded.

Trimming cost V 1 base and J 7 bases; bases outside gene matches: 5. CDR1 is SGHVS and CDR2 is FNYEAQ in the germline V gene. The CDR3 is made up of 15 amino acids. Measured with immunoSEQ multiplex PCR; TCRdb has only the in-frame clones, and not every one. The sample contains some 90,000 clones, around nine tenths of which appear only once. Turning to this clone: Its specificity is not known.

The V and J genes are TRBV7-6 and TRBJ2-3, with TRBD1 matching over 10 bases. The clonotype originates from an adult with an advanced solid tumor such as melanoma, head and neck, liver or kidney cancer. Sequencing was performed on CD4+ or CD8+ T cells sorted from blood, taken in a trial of the OX40 agonist ivuxolimab. The CDR3 spells CASSLEQGQGYTQYF. CDR3 coding DNA: TGTGCCAGCAGCTTAGAACAGGGACAGGGGTATACGCAGTATTTT.